This T cell receptor beta chain comes out of a study of shared clonotypes between healthy human individuals. Notes on the study in general: The study drew on few donors, limiting represented genetic and exposure-history diversity. Naive CD4 clonotypes were shared across several donors at around 5%.

Comment on this clone: Antigen unknown.

HIV-negative, healthy adults without recent acute infections or vaccinations were the donors. Data came from immunoSEQ multiplex PCR; TCRdb stores just in-frame clones and leaves some out. The sample consists of 2 million to 2.5 million clones, around 90% of them appearing once. The CDR3 covers 19 residues. Germline values: CDR1 SGHNT, CDR2 YYREEE (reference sequence). Unmatched junction bases numbered 27, after V lost 4 bases and J lost 11 bases. This receptor was obtained from a man in his late teens or twenties in good health. Some clones in this sample may be carry-over from other donors' samples. The specimen was naive CD4+ T cells from PBMCs. Described subset: CD45RA+ positively selected. This chain connects TRBV5-4 to TRBJ2-3; 8 bases are shared with TRBD2. The chain's CDR3 is CASSDRGSGSTSAQIKQYF. CDR3 sequence (DNA): TGTGCCAGCAGCGACCGGGGAAGCGGGAGCACCAGCGCACAGATAAAGCAGTATTTT.